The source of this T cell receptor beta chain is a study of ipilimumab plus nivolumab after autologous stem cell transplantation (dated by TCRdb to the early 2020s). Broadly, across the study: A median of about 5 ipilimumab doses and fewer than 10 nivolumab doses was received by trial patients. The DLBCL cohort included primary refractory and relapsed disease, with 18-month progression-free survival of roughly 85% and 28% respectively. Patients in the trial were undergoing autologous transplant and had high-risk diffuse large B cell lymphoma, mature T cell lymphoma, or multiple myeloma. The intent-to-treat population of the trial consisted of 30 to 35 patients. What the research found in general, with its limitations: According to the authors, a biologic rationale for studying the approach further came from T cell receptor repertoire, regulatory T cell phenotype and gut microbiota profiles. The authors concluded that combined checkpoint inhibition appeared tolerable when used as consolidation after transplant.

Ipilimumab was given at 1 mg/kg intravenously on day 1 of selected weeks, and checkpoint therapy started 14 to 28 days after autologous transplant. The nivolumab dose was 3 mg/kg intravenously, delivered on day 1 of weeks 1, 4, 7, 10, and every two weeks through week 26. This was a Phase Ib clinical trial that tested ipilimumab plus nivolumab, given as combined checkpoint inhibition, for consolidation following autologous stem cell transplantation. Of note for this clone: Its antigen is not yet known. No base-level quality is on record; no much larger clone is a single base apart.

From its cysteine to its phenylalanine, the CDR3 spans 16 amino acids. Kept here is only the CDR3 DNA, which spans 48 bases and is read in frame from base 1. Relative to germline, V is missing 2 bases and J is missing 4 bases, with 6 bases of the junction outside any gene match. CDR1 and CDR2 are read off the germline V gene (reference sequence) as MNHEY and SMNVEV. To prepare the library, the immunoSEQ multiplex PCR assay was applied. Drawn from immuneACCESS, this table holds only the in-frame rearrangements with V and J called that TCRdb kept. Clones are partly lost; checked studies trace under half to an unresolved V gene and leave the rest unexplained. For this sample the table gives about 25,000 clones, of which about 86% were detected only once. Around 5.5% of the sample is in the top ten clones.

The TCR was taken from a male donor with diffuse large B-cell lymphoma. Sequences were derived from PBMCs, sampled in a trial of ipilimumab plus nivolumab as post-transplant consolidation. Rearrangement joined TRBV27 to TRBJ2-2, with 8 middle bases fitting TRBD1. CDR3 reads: CASSLDVTGVTGELFF. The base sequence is TGTGCCAGCAGTTTAGATGTGACAGGGGTCACCGGGGAGCTGTTTTTT.